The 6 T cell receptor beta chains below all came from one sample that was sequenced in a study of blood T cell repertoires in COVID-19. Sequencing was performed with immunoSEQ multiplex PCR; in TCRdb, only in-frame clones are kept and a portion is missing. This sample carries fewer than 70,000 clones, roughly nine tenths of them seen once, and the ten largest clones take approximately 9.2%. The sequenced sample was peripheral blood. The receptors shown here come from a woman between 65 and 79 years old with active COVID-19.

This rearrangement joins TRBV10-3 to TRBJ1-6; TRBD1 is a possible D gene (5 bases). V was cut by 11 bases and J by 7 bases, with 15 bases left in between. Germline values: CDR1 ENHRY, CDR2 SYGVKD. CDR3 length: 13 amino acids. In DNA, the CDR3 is TGTGCCTTCCAGGAGGGGCGAAATTCACCCCTCCACTTT. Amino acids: CAFQEGRNSPLHF.

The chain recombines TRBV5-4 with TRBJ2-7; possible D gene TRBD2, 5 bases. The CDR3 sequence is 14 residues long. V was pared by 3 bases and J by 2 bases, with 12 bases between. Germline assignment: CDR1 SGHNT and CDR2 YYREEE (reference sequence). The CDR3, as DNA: TGTGCCAGCAGCTCAGCTAGCCCAGCCTACGAGCAGTACTTC. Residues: CASSSASPAYEQYF.

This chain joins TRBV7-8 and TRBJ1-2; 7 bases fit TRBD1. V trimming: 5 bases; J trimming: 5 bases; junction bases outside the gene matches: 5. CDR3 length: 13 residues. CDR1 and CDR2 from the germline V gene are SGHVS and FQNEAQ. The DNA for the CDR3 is TGTGCCAGCAGCCGGACAGGCCATTATGGCTACACCTTC. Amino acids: CASSRTGHYGYTF. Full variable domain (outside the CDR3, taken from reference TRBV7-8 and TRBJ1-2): GAGVSQSPRYKVAKRGQDVALRCDPISGHVSLFWYQQALGQGPEFLTYFQNEAQLDKSGLPSDRFFAERPEGSVSTLKIQRTQQEDSAVYLCASSRTGHYGYTFGSGTRLTVV.

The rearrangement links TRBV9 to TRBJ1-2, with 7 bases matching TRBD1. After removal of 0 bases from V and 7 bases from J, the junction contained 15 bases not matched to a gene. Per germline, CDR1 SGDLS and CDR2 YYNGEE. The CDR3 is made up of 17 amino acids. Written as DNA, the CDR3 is TGTGCCAGCAGCGTAGGGTACGAGGGACAGTATGTCGTTGGCTACACCTTC. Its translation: CASSVGYEGQYVVGYTF. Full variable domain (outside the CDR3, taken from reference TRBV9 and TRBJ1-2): DSGVTQTPKHLITATGQRVTLRCSPRSGDLSVYWYQQSLDQGLQFLIQYYNGEERAKGNILERFSAQQFPDLHSELNLSSLELGDSALYFCASSVGYEGQYVVGYTFGSGTRLTVV.

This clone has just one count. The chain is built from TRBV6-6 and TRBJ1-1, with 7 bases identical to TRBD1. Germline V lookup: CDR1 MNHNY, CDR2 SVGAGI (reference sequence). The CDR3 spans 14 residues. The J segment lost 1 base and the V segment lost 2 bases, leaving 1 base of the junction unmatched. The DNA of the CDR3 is TGTGCCAGCAGTTACGGGGACAGGAACACTGAAGCTTTCTTT. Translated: CASSYGDRNTEAFF.

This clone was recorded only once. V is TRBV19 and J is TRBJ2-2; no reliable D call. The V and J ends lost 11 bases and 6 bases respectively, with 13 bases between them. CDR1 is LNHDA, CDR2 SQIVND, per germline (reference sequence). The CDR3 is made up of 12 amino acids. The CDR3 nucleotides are TGTGCCTATACCCAATCGGCCGGGGAGCTGTTTTTT. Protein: CAYTQSAGELFF.